Described below is a single T cell receptor beta chain sequence and its context. The antigen is undetermined. The same CDR3 is also encoded by other DNA sequences in this sample. The data belong to a study of shared clonotypes between healthy human individuals. General study points: Large depth notwithstanding, sorted-subset sequencing proved incomplete by rarefaction.

Germline-derived CDR1 and CDR2 are SGHRS and YFSETQ. Trimming cost V 3 bases and J 5 bases; bases outside gene matches: 2. The CDR3 sequence is 14 residues long. Clones were sequenced by immunoSEQ multiplex PCR, and TCRdb holds only the in-frame ones, with some missing. The sample comprises some 2.1 million clones, roughly 94% of which are singletons, and 0.1% to 0.15% rests with the top ten. The clonotype comes from a man between 18 and 29 years old in good health. This chain links TRBV5-1 with TRBJ2-7, with 13 positions matching TRBD2. Sequencing was done on a sample of naive CD4+ T cells sorted from blood. The sample's subset: CD45RA+ positively selected. DNA of the CDR3: TGCGCCAGCAGCTCCGGACTAGCGGGGGACGAGCAGTACTTC. This translates into CASSSGLAGDEQYF.